This T cell receptor (beta chain) was sequenced during a study of response to subunit inactivated influenza vaccine. Study results and limitations: The authors put forward the suggestion that each seasonal influenza vaccination may bring in only a limited number of new T cells.

This clonotype was picked up a small number of times. Its antigen remains unidentified. MiXCR, applied by TCRdb to the RT-PCR reads, yields one record per CDR3 protein. The sample has around 760,000 distinct CDR3 sequences, about 15% seen once. The length of the CDR3 is 14 residues. V was shortened by 6 bases and J by 5 bases, with 13 bases between the two germline ends. The rearrangement links TRBV12-3 or TRBV12-4 to TRBJ2-2; maybe TRBD1 (6 bases). The clonotype was recovered from a man aged 50 to 59 who received an inactivated influenza vaccine. The sample consisted of PBMCs from blood, taken around 14 days before vaccination. The CDR3 DNA sequence: TGTGCCAGCAGCAAGAACAGGGTAACCGGGGAGCTGTTTTTT. It specifies CASSKNRVTGELFF.